This passage covers 29 T cell receptor beta chains from one sample sequenced in a study of T cell responses to AZD1222 COVID-19 vaccine. Repertoires were generated with immunoSEQ multiplex PCR, while TCRdb's copy carries only in-frame clones and drops some. This table holds some 96,000 clones, around 90% found once. Source: peripheral blood, taken on day 0 of AZD1222 vaccination. These receptor sequences come from an adult in good health.

The chain carries TRBV10-3 and TRBJ1-1; D is undetermined. The germline V gene has CDR1 ENHRY and CDR2 SYGVKD. The CDR3 extends over 13 amino acids. The ends were cut back, 0 bases at V and 6 bases at J, with 8 bases in the middle. The CDR3 coding sequence is TGTGCCATCAGTGAGTCAAAGGCGGCTGAAGCTTTCTTT. Translation gives CAISESKAAEAFF.

The V and J genes are TRBV29-1 and TRBJ1-2; D is ambiguous. CDR3 length equals 11 residues. V lost 6 bases and J 3 bases, leaving 8 bases between the germline ends. The germline V gene encodes CDR1 SQVTM and CDR2 ANQGSEA. The CDR3 DNA is TGCAGCGTGACAAATTACTATGGCTACACCTTC. Residues: CSVTNYYGYTF.

V and J are TRBV6-5 and TRBJ1-1; D perhaps matches TRBD1 (6 bases). CDR1 MNHEY and CDR2 SVGAGI come from the germline V gene. Trimming stripped 5 bases from V and 4 bases from J, with 17 bases between. CDR3 size: 15 residues. CDR3 in DNA: TGTGCCAGCAGTCGGAACAGGGTGGCGTTCACTGAAGCTTTCTTT. Translated, it gives CASSRNRVAFTEAFF.

The V and J genes are TRBV5-1 and TRBJ2-5; TRBD2 matches at 8 bases. The CDR3 spans 17 residues. Per germline, CDR1 SGHRS and CDR2 YFSETQ. Trimming cost V 4 bases and J 5 bases; bases outside gene matches: 16. CDR3 amino acids: CASSPGGAGSEVETQYF. The CDR3 DNA sequence: TGCGCCAGCAGCCCGGGGGGGGCCGGGTCGGAGGTGGAGACCCAGTACTTC. Based on the CDR3 plus reference TRBV5-1 and TRBJ2-5, the full variable domain is KAGVTQTPRYLIKTRGQQVTLSCSPISGHRSVSWYQQTPGQGLQFLFEYFSETQRNKGNFPGRFSGRQFSNSRSEMNVSTLELGDSALYLCASSPGGAGSEVETQYFGPGTRLLVL.

This clone was found a few times. J is TRBJ2-1 and V is TRBV25-1, with 8 bases identical to TRBD1. The germline CDR1 and CDR2 sequences are MGHDK and SYGVNS. The CDR3 covers 16 residues. The trim removed 1 base at V and 4 bases at J, leaving 6 bases unmatched. The CDR3 loop reads CASSESWGQVYNEQFF. CDR3 in DNA: TGTGCCAGCAGTGAATCTTGGGGACAGGTGTACAATGAGCAGTTCTTC.

The chain is built from TRBV19 and TRBJ1-5; D gene unclear. There are 15 residues in the CDR3. Trimming took off 3 bases at V and 5 bases at J, with 14 bases between the two ends. Germline CDR1 and CDR2: LNHDA and SQIVND (reference sequence). CDR3 in amino acids: CASSIGSGAYQPQHF. The CDR3 nucleotides read TGTGCCAGTAGTATTGGCTCGGGCGCCTATCAGCCCCAGCATTTT.

V is TRBV19 and J is TRBJ1-5; D unclear. The germline gives CDR1 LNHDA, CDR2 SQIVND (reference sequence). The length of the CDR3 is 14 residues. Trimming took off 7 bases at V and 7 bases at J, with 17 bases between the two ends. CDR3: CASTPPWVGQPQHF. The DNA for the CDR3 is TGTGCCAGTACCCCTCCGTGGGTCGGACAGCCCCAGCATTTT.

This rearrangement joins TRBV19 to TRBJ2-1; 13 bases align to TRBD2. The CDR3 covers 15 residues. V gave up 3 bases and J gave up 6 bases; unmatched junction bases: 2. Germline CDR1 LNHDA, CDR2 SQIVND (reference sequence). CDR3 amino acids: CASSIGTSGINEQFF. The CDR3 DNA reads as TGTGCCAGTAGTATCGGGACTAGCGGGATCAATGAGCAGTTCTTC.

V usage is TRBV3-1 (or the pseudogene TRBV3-2) and J usage is TRBJ1-6, with D perhaps TRBD1 (6 bases). Between the trimmed V and J ends, which lost 2 bases and 7 bases, there was a span of 12 bases. This CDR3 comprises 15 residues. The germline CDR1 and CDR2 sequences are LGHDT and YNNKEL (reference sequence). The CDR3 DNA is TGTGCCAGCAGCCAAAGCAGGGGAGGAAATTCACCCCTCCACTTT. It translates to CASSQSRGGNSPLHF.

A few counts support this clone. The chain uses TRBV4-1 and TRBJ2-7, with 9 bases matching TRBD1. Germline V gene data show CDR1 as MGHRA and CDR2 as YSYEKL. V shed 0 bases, J shed 4 bases, and the junction held 7 bases outside the gene matches. The length of the CDR3 is 16 residues. In DNA form, the CDR3 reads TGCGCCAGCAGCCAAGAAAGAGGGACAGGGCTTTACGAGCAGTACTTC. Amino acids: CASSQERGTGLYEQYF.

In its sample, this clone was seen a few times. This chain connects TRBV7-2 to TRBJ1-6, with D possibly matching TRBD1 (5 bases). CDR3 length: 16 residues. With 7 bases removed from V and 0 bases from J, the gap between germline ends came to 13 bases. Germline V gene lookup returns CDR1 SGHTA and CDR2 FQGNSA. The chain's CDR3 is CASNVEGSSYNSPLHF. CDR3 sequence (DNA): TGTGCCAGCAATGTTGAGGGGAGCTCCTATAATTCACCCCTCCACTTT.

The V gene is TRBV3-1 (or the pseudogene TRBV3-2), the J gene TRBJ1-2; D is uncertain. Germline V gene lookup returns CDR1 LGHDT and CDR2 YNNKEL (reference sequence). Trimming stripped 0 bases from V and 5 bases from J, with 16 bases between. The CDR3 is 16 amino acids. In DNA, the CDR3 is TGTGCCAGCAGCCAAGATCAGACCATCCGGGGATATGGCTACACCTTC. Encoded protein: CASSQDQTIRGYGYTF.

CDR3 in DNA: TGTGCCAGTAGTAGTGGACAGAGCTACGAGCAGTACTTC. This encodes CASSSGQSYEQYF. This rearrangement joins TRBV19 to TRBJ2-7, with a possible D match to TRBD1 (6 bases). Trimming removed 4 bases from V and 3 bases from J, with 10 bases in between. Germline V CDR1 and CDR2: LNHDA, SQIVND (reference sequence). This CDR3 spans 13 amino acids.

The chain combines TRBV11-2 with TRBJ2-7; D assignment may be TRBD1 or TRBD2 (5 bases each). Trimming took 6 bases from V and 0 from J, leaving 9 bases between them. The CDR3 is 13 residues long. The V gene's germline CDR1 is SGHAT and CDR2 FQNNGV. The CDR3 sequence is CASSSGSSYEQYF. The CDR3 DNA follows: TGTGCCAGCAGTTCAGGGAGCTCCTACGAGCAGTACTTC. Filled out from reference TRBV11-2 and TRBJ2-7, the complete variable domain reads EAGVAQSPRYKIIEKRQSVAFWCNPISGHATLYWYQQILGQGPKLLIQFQNNGVVDDSQLPKDRFSAERLKGVDSTLKIQPAKLEDSAVYLCASSSGSSYEQYFGPGTRLTVT.

This rearrangement joins TRBV30 to TRBJ1-6; D remains ambiguous. Per germline, CDR1 GTSNPN and CDR2 SVGIG (reference sequence). The CDR3 runs 13 residues. Trimming left V 8 bases short and J 8 bases short, with 16 bases between. CDR3 loop: CARSGRLDSPLHF. CDR3 sequence (DNA): TGTGCCCGATCGGGCCGGCTTGATTCACCCCTCCACTTT.

The V gene is TRBV7-2, the J gene TRBJ2-7; maybe TRBD1 (5 bases). The CDR3 contains 13 residues. The germline V and J ends were trimmed by 6 bases and 6 bases, with 15 bases remaining between them. Germline loops: CDR1 SGHTA, CDR2 FQGNSA. The DNA for the CDR3 is TGTGCCAGCAGTCTATATCAGGGAACCGAGCAGTACTTC. Its translation is CASSLYQGTEQYF.

Remarks on this clone: The junction shows a germline mismatch at one end, possibly a read error. This chain joins TRBV18 and TRBJ2-5, with a tentative D call TRBD1 (6 bases). From germline, CDR1 is KGHSH and CDR2 LQKENI. This CDR3 is 12 amino acids long. This CDR3 reads CASSPHNRVVNF. DNA for the CDR3: TGTGCCAGCTCACCTCATAACAGGGTGGTAAACTTC.

In DNA form, the CDR3 reads TGTGCCTGGAGTGTAAGCGGGGAGCTGTTTTTT. It encodes CAWSVSGELFF. The rearrangement joins TRBV30 to TRBJ2-2; no clear D gene. The CDR3 has 11 amino acids. Trimming left V 0 bases short and J 7 bases short, with 3 bases between. Germline V CDR1 and CDR2: GTSNPN, SVGIG (reference sequence).

The chain couples TRBV6-6 to TRBJ1-1; TRBD1 matches at 9 bases. In germline, CDR1 is MNHNY, CDR2 SVGAGI (reference sequence). The trim removed 6 bases at V and 4 bases at J, leaving 3 bases unmatched. The CDR3 length is 13 residues. The CDR3 loop is CASRQGAGTEAFF. The CDR3 DNA reads TGTGCCAGCAGACAGGGGGCAGGCACTGAAGCTTTCTTT.

The chain couples TRBV9 to TRBJ1-1; TRBD1 matches at 9 bases. The CDR3 covers 18 residues. CDR1 and CDR2 (germline): SGDLS, YYNGEE. The J segment lost 0 bases and the V segment lost 2 bases, leaving 11 bases of the junction unmatched. Here the CDR3 reads CASSVNPGTGPLNTEAFF. Written as DNA, the CDR3 is TGTGCCAGCAGCGTTAACCCCGGGACAGGGCCCCTGAACACTGAAGCTTTCTTT.

The chain uses TRBV3-1 (or the pseudogene TRBV3-2) and TRBJ1-2; a weak D match, TRBD1 (5 bases). The CDR3 length is 14 residues. V lost 0 bases to trimming and J lost 3 bases, with 8 bases between them. Germline V gene lookup returns CDR1 LGHDT and CDR2 YNNKEL (reference sequence). CDR3 in amino acids: CASSQDWDHYGYTF. The DNA of the CDR3 is TGTGCCAGCAGCCAAGATTGGGACCACTATGGCTACACCTTC.

This chain uses TRBV29-1 with TRBJ1-2, with D possibly TRBD1 on 5 matching bases. Germline V lookup: CDR1 SQVTM, CDR2 ANQGSEA. This CDR3 is built from 13 residues. Between the trimmed V and J ends, which lost 4 bases and 8 bases, there was a span of 17 bases. CDR3 sequence (DNA): TGCAGCGTTGTACCTCAGGGATCAGCGGGCTACACCTTC. Amino acids: CSVVPQGSAGYTF.

This chain uses TRBV2 with TRBJ1-5; perhaps TRBD1 as D (5 bases). There are 12 residues in the CDR3. The germline V and J ends were trimmed by 8 bases and 4 bases, with 9 bases remaining between them. Germline V gene lookup returns CDR1 SNHLY and CDR2 FYNNEI. The DNA of the CDR3 is TGTGCCAGCGGGGACGGTAATCAGCCCCAGCATTTT. It codes for CASGDGNQPQHF. The whole variable domain, filled in from reference TRBV2 and TRBJ1-5, reads EPEVTQTPSHQVTQMGQEVILRCVPISNHLYFYWYRQILGQKVEFLVSFYNNEISEKSEIFDDQFSVERPDGSNFTLKIRSTKLEDSAMYFCASGDGNQPQHFGDGTRLSIL.

This chain joins TRBV5-1 and TRBJ2-2, with 7 bases lining up with TRBD2. V shed 4 bases, J shed 4 bases, and the junction held 10 bases outside the gene matches. The CDR3 totals 16 residues. Looked up from germline, CDR1 is SGHRS and CDR2 is YFSETQ. The CDR3 nucleotides are TGCGCCAGCAGCCTAACAGCGGGACTATTCACCGGGGAGCTGTTTTTT. As protein: CASSLTAGLFTGELFF. Drawing the rest from reference TRBV5-1 and TRBJ2-2, the complete variable domain is KAGVTQTPRYLIKTRGQQVTLSCSPISGHRSVSWYQQTPGQGLQFLFEYFSETQRNKGNFPGRFSGRQFSNSRSEMNVSTLELGDSALYLCASSLTAGLFTGELFFGEGSRLTVL.

The chain employs TRBV9 and TRBJ1-3, with D hard to call. Trimming took 0 bases from V and 0 from J, leaving 10 bases between them. CDR1 and CDR2 from the germline V gene are SGDLS and YYNGEE. CDR3 length: 16 amino acids. The CDR3 is CASSVEPADSGNTIYF. CDR3 nucleotides: TGTGCCAGCAGCGTAGAACCAGCCGACTCTGGAAACACCATATATTTT.

V gene TRBV6-5 combines with J gene TRBJ1-1, with D possibly being TRBD1 (5 bases). CDR1 is MNHEY, CDR2 SVGAGI, per germline. This CDR3 has 14 amino acids. Trimming cost V 2 bases and J 4 bases, with 11 bases left between them. The CDR3 DNA sequence: TGTGCCAGCAGTTACGGGGGAATTGGCACTGAAGCTTTCTTT. Translation gives CASSYGGIGTEAFF.

In this sample, this clone is medium-sized. This chain joins TRBV7-2 and TRBJ2-1; the D gene is possibly TRBD1 (6 bases). V was trimmed by 4 bases and J by 10 bases, leaving 17 bases between them. CDR1 is SGHTA, CDR2 FQGNSA, per germline. The CDR3 is 14 amino acids. DNA of the CDR3: TGTGCCAGCAGCTCGGCACAGGGAATAGAGGAGCAGTTCTTC. Amino acid sequence: CASSSAQGIEEQFF.

This chain uses TRBV19 with TRBJ1-2; TRBD1 aligns across 11 bases. The CDR3 contains 17 residues. Trimming took 5 bases from V and 2 from J; bases not matched to a gene: 10. CDR1 and CDR2 from the germline V gene are LNHDA and SQIVND (reference sequence). DNA of the CDR3: TGTGCCAGTAGTCCTCTTCCTGGACAGGGGGCAAACTATGGCTACACCTTC. Encoded protein: CASSPLPGQGANYGYTF.

The rearrangement joins TRBV5-1 to TRBJ1-3; the D gene is possibly TRBD1 (5 bases). The CDR3 runs 14 residues. Germline CDR1 SGHRS, CDR2 YFSETQ. The V and J ends lost 4 bases and 0 bases respectively, with 8 bases between them. The CDR3 protein is CASSLGHSGNTIYF. CDR3 sequence (DNA): TGCGCCAGCAGCCTTGGACACTCTGGAAACACCATATATTTT.